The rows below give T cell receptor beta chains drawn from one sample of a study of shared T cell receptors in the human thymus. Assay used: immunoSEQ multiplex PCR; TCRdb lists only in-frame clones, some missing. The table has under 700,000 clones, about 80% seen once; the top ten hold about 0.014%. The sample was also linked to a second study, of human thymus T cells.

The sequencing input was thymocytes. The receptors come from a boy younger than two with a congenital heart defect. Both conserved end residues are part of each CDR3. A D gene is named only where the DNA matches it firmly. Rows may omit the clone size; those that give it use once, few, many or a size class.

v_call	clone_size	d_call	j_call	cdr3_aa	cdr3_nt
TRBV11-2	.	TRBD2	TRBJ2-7	CASSWTTSGRSYEQYF	TGTGCCAGCAGCTGGACAACTAGCGGGCGCTCCTACGAGCAGTACTTC
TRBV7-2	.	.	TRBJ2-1	CASSLAGGETYNEQFF	TGTGCCAGCAGCTTAGCAGGCGGGGAAACCTACAATGAGCAGTTCTTC
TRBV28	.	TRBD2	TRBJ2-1	CASKTSGRVGVGDEQFF	TGTGCCAGCAAAACTAGCGGGAGGGTGGGGGTCGGCGATGAGCAGTTCTTC
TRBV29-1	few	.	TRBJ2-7	CSVSGPTGFEQYF	TGCAGCGTTTCGGGCCCCACGGGGTTCGAGCAGTACTTC
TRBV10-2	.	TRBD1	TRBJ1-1	CATGTGYTFTEAFF	TGCGCCACCGGGACAGGGTACACATTCACTGAAGCTTTCTTT
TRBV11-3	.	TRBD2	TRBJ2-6	CASSLDDAGGWANVLTF	TGTGCCAGCAGCTTAGATGATGCGGGAGGATGGGCCAACGTCCTGACTTTC
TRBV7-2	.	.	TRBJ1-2	CASSLGGRGDYGYTF	TGTGCCAGCAGCTTAGGAGGAAGGGGCGACTATGGCTACACCTTC
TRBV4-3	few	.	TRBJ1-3	CASSLEGSSGNTIYF	TGCGCCAGCAGTCTGGAGGGGAGCTCTGGAAACACCATATATTTT
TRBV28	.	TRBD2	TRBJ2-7	CASSSTLAGTYEQYF	TGTGCCAGCAGTTCCACACTAGCGGGGACCTACGAGCAGTACTTC
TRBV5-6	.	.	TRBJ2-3	CASSLWGPRASDTQYF	TGTGCCAGCAGCCTGTGGGGGCCCCGGGCGTCAGATACGCAGTATTTT
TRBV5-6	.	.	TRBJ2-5	CASGSIGQRETQYF	TGTGCCAGCGGCTCGATTGGACAACGGGAGACCCAGTACTTC
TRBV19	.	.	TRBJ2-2	CASSPRQANTGELFF	TGTGCCAGTAGTCCCAGACAGGCTAACACCGGGGAGCTGTTTTTT
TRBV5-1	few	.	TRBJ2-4	CASSPEVGGAKNIQYF	TGCGCCAGCAGCCCGGAAGTTGGAGGGGCCAAAAACATTCAGTACTTC
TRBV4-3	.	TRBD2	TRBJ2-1	CASSQGSGRVAGEQFF	TGCGCCAGCAGCCAAGGAAGCGGGAGGGTAGCGGGTGAGCAGTTCTTC
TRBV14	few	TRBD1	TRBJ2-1	CASNDFRDRASLSYNEQFF	TGTGCCAGCAACGACTTCCGGGACAGGGCGTCCCTCTCCTACAATGAGCAGTTCTTC
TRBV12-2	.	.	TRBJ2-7	CASRPLVGGRDEQYF	TGTGCAAGTCGCCCCCTGGTAGGGGGTAGAGACGAGCAGTACTTC
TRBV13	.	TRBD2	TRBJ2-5	CASSPRVGGRETQYF	TGTGCCAGCAGCCCCCGGGTGGGCGGGAGAGAGACCCAGTACTTC
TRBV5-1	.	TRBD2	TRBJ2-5	CASSSGLALETQYF	TGCGCCAGCAGCTCGGGACTAGCGTTAGAGACCCAGTACTTC
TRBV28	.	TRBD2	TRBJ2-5	CASSPPGGVETQYF	TGTGCCAGCAGTCCGCCGGGGGGAGTAGAGACCCAGTACTTC
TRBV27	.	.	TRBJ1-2	CASSLRQAGGYGYTF	TGTGCCAGCAGTTTAAGGCAGGCGGGAGGCTATGGCTACACCTTC
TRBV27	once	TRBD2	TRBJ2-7	CATSFTSGRARYEQYF	TGTGCCACCTCCTTCACTAGCGGGAGGGCCCGGTACGAGCAGTACTTC
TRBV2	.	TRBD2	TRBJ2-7	CASSVGSSGRTYEQYF	TGTGCCAGCAGTGTGGGGTCTAGCGGCAGAACCTACGAGCAGTACTTC
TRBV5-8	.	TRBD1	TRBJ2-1	CASEGAAYNEQFF	TGTGCCAGCGAGGGGGCCGCCTACAATGAGCAGTTCTTC
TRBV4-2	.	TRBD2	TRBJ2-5	CASSPSGGLAGGETQYF	TGTGCCAGCAGCCCCTCAGGGGGCCTAGCGGGAGGGGAGACCCAGTACTTC
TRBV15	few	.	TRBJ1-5	CATRTGHRRVQHF	TGTGCCACCAGGACCGGACACAGAAGGGTACAGCATTTT
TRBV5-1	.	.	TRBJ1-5	CASSPTDQPQHF	TGCGCCAGCAGTCCGACAGATCAGCCCCAGCATTTT
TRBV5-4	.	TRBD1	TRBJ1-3	CASSSRDRGTGNTIYF	TGTGCCAGCAGCTCTCGGGACAGGGGGACTGGAAACACCATATATTTT
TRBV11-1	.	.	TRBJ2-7	CASSLGGPGTHHSYEQYF	TGTGCCAGCAGCTTAGGGGGCCCCGGGACACACCACTCCTACGAGCAGTACTTC
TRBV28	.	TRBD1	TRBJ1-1	CASSLSTGQGARAFF	TGTGCCAGCAGTTTATCCACCGGACAGGGGGCGAGAGCTTTCTTT
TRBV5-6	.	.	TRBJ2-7	CASSLDPKSYEQYF	TGTGCCAGCAGCTTGGACCCCAAGAGTTACGAGCAGTACTTC
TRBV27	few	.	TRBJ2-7	CASRIRDSFYEQYF	TGTGCCAGCAGAATCCGGGACTCCTTTTACGAGCAGTACTTC
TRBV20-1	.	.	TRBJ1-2	CSALYGYTF	TGCAGTGCCCTCTATGGCTACACCTTC
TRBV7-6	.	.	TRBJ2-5	CASSLENRNQETQYF	TGTGCCAGCAGCTTAGAAAACAGGAACCAAGAGACCCAGTACTTC
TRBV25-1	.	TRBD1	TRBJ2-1	CASSQPAGTGDVEEQFF	TGTGCCAGCAGTCAACCAGCCGGGACAGGGGACGTTGAGGAGCAGTTCTTC
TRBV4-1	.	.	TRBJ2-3	CASSQDGTQYF	TGCGCCAGCAGCCAAGACGGTACGCAGTATTTT
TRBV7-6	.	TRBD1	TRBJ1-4	CASSFPAGTGAEKLFF	TGTGCCAGCAGCTTTCCGGCCGGGACAGGGGCTGAAAAACTGTTTTTT
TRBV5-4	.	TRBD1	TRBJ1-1	CASSKKQGANTEAFF	TGTGCCAGCAGCAAGAAACAGGGGGCGAACACTGAAGCTTTCTTT
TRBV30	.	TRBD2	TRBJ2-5	CASTSGGTSRETQYF	TGTGCCTCCACATCGGGTGGGACTAGTCGGGAGACCCAGTACTTC
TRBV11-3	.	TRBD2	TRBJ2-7	CASSFLAGLSYEQYF	TGTGCCAGCAGCTTTCTAGCGGGCTTATCCTACGAGCAGTACTTC
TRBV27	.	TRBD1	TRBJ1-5	CASSPRTGPGNQPQHF	TGTGCCAGCAGTCCCCGGACAGGGCCGGGCAATCAGCCCCAGCATTTT
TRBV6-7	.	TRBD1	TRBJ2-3	CAKKDRAPDTQYF	TGTGCCAAAAAAGACAGGGCCCCAGATACGCAGTATTTT
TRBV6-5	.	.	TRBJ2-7	CASSSADSIYEQYF	TGTGCCAGCAGTTCCGCGGACTCGATCTACGAGCAGTACTTC
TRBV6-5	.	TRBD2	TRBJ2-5	CASRPPGLVETQYF	TGTGCCAGCAGACCGCCGGGACTAGTAGAGACCCAGTACTTC
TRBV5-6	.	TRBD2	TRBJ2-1	CASSYSGVPSYNEQFF	TGTGCCAGCAGCTATAGCGGGGTCCCTTCCTACAATGAGCAGTTCTTC
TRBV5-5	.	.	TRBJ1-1	CASSLDRSGGDTEAFF	TGTGCCAGCAGCTTAGACAGGTCGGGGGGCGACACTGAAGCTTTCTTT
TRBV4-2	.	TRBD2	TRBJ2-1	CASSQPGVAGGYNEQFF	TGTGCCAGCAGCCAGCCTGGGGTAGCGGGAGGCTACAATGAGCAGTTCTTC
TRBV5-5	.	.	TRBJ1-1	CASSQTCVPVGPNTEAFF	TGTGCCAGCAGCCAAACCTGTGTCCCGGTGGGCCCGAACACTGAAGCTTTCTTT
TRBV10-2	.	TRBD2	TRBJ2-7	CASSGGSGRGGSYEQYF	TGCGCCAGCAGTGGGGGTAGCGGGAGGGGAGGCTCCTACGAGCAGTACTTC
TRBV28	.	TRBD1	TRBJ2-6	CASSLNQTGGSGANVLTF	TGTGCCAGCAGTCTGAATCAGACAGGGGGCTCTGGGGCCAACGTCCTGACTTTC
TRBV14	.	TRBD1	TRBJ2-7	CASSQDGTEYSEQYF	TGTGCCAGCAGCCAAGACGGGACAGAATATTCCGAGCAGTACTTC
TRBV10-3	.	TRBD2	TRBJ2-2	CATGTSGRGRNTGELFF	TGTGCCACCGGGACTAGCGGGAGGGGACGCAACACCGGGGAGCTGTTTTTT
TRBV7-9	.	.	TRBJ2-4	CASSLLGGKAGETKNIQYF	TGTGCCAGCAGCTTACTCGGGGGCAAGGCGGGAGAGACCAAAAACATTCAGTACTTC
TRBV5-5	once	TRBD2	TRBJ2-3	CASSPRLACTDTQYF	TGTGCCAGCAGCCCTAGACTAGCGTGCACAGATACGCAGTATTTT
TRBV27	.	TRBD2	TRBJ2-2	CASSPARGLAGNTGELFF	TGTGCCAGCAGCCCGGCGAGGGGACTAGCGGGAAACACCGGGGAGCTGTTTTTT
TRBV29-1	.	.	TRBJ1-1	CSVVQGPGNTEAFF	TGCAGCGTTGTACAGGGCCCAGGTAACACTGAAGCTTTCTTT
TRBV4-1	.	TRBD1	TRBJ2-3	CASSQVSPFSGQGAEGDTQYF	TGCGCCAGCAGCCAAGTGAGCCCCTTTTCCGGACAGGGGGCTGAGGGAGATACGCAGTATTTT
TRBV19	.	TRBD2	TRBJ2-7	CASSIGGGAYEQYF	TGTGCCAGTAGTATCGGGGGAGGGGCCTACGAGCAGTACTTC
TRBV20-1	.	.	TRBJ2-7	CSASLGEQYF	TGCAGTGCTAGTCTCGGGGAGCAGTACTTC
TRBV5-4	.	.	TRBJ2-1	CASSSFLSAPYNEQFF	TGTGCCAGCAGCTCCTTCTTAAGCGCGCCCTACAATGAGCAGTTCTTC